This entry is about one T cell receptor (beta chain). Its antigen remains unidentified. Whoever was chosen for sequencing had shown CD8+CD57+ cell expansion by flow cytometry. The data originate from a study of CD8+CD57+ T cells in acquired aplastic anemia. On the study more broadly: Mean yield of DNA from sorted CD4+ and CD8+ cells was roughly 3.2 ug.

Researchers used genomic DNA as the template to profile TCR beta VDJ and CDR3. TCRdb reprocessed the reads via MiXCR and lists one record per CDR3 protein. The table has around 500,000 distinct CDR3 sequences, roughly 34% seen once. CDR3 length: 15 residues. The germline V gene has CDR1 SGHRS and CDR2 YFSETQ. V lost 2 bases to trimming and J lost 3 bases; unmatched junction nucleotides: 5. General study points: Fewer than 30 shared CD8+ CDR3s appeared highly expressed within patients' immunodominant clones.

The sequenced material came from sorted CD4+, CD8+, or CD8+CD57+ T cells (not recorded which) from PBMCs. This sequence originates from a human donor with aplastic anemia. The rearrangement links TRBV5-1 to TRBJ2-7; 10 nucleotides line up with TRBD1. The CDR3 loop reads CASSFGTGANYEQYF. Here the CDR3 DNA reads TGCGCCAGCAGCTTCGGGACAGGGGCAAACTACGAGCAGTACTTC.